This T cell receptor beta chain was sequenced during a study of glioma-infiltrating T cells. The iRepertoire nested amplicon-rescue multiplex PCR amplified TCR alpha and beta CDR3s from RNA. TCRdb fed the multiplex PCR reads into MiXCR, producing one record per CDR3 protein. The sample comprises fewer than 250,000 distinct CDR3 sequences, roughly 32% of which are singletons, and just over 20% rests with the top ten. Trimming cost V 5 bases and J 4 bases, with 12 bases left between them. This CDR3 contains 13 residues. Germline V gives CDR1 KGHSH, CDR2 LQKENI. The TCR sequence derives from a human donor with low-grade glioma or glioblastoma, undergoing nonglioma brain surgery, or in good health (not recorded which). Sequencing was carried out using glioma tissue, nonneoplastic brain tissue, or PBMCs (not recorded which). The chain combines TRBV18 with TRBJ2-7, with TRBD1 as a possible D gene (7 bases). The CDR3: CASSAGQHYEQYF. The CDR3, as DNA: TGTGCCAGCTCAGCGGGACAGCATTACGAGCAGTACTTC.